A single sample gave rise to the 2 T cell receptor beta chains below, sequenced in a study of T cell responses to AZD1222 COVID-19 vaccine. Some clones are missing from TCRdb's copy, which holds only in-frame ones; the method was immunoSEQ multiplex PCR. The repertoire holds 130,000 to 150,000 clones, around 93% seen once, with approximately 2.1% in the top ten. Sequencing was performed on peripheral blood, taken on day 0 of AZD1222 vaccination. These receptors were taken from an adult in good health.

This sequence joins TRBV6-5 and TRBJ1-1; 10 bases line up with TRBD1. The CDR3 has 14 amino acids. The germline CDR1 and CDR2 sequences are MNHEY and SVGAGI. The ends lost 6 bases at V and 5 bases at J; junction bases unmatched: 6. CDR3 DNA: TGTGCCAGCAGGGGACAGGGGCCGGGGACTGAAGCTTTCTTT. Protein sequence: CASRGQGPGTEAFF.

The rearrangement joins TRBV6-5 to TRBJ1-6; possible D gene TRBD1, 6 bases. Germline V gene data show CDR1 as MNHEY and CDR2 as SVGAGI. This CDR3 spans 15 amino acids. Trimming took 5 bases from V and 10 from J, leaving 18 bases between them. CDR3 protein: CASSRLGQTRSPLHF. The CDR3 bases are TGTGCCAGCAGTCGCCTTGGACAGACTAGGTCACCCCTCCACTTT.